These 15 T cell receptor beta chains share one sample of origin, sequenced in a study of regulatory T cells in long-lasting Graves disease. Regarding time point: persistent/refractory GD, antithyroid drugs over 5 years with positive TRAb. RNA isolated from PBMCs was used to make the TCR library. To make TCR beta libraries, researchers used iRepertoire HTBI primers and Arm-PCR of CDR3 regions. MiXCR, applied by TCRdb to the multiplex PCR reads, yields one record per CDR3 protein. This sample has approximately 400,000 distinct CDR3 sequences; about 20% occur once, and the top ten carry about 20%. Here the sequenced sample was peripheral blood mononuclear cells (PBMCs), taken when the disease was refractory, from a patient treated with antithyroid drugs. Receptors originate from a female donor with Graves disease.

The chain couples TRBV7-2 to TRBJ2-1, with TRBD2 matching over 10 bases. V lost 1 base, J lost 5 bases, and 8 bases stayed unmatched. This CDR3 has 17 amino acids. Germline CDR1 reads SGHTA; CDR2 reads FQGNSA. In DNA, the CDR3 is TGTGCCAGCAGCTTAGTAGGGTCTAGCGGGAGCCACAATGAGCAGTTCTTC. This sequence encodes CASSLVGSSGSHNEQFF.

The sample holds a few counts of this clonotype. The rearrangement links TRBV6-1 to TRBJ2-2, with 9 bases matching TRBD2. CDR1 MNHNS and CDR2 SASEGT come from the germline V gene. Trimming took 9 bases from V and 5 from J; bases not matched to a gene: 10. The CDR3 contains 15 residues. Here the CDR3 DNA reads TGTGCCAGTCATAGCGGGAGAAGGTATACCGGGGAGCTGTTTTTT. Protein sequence: CASHSGRRYTGELFF.

The sample holds many counts of this clonotype. The J gene is TRBJ2-6, the V gene TRBV2, with 9 nucleotides matching TRBD1. CDR1 is SNHLY and CDR2 is FYNNEI in the germline V gene. With V trimmed by 6 bases and J by 0 bases, 9 bases remained unmatched. This CDR3 comprises 18 residues. As DNA, the CDR3 is TGTGCCAGCAGATCCGGGACAGGGAAATACTCTGGGGCCAACGTCCTGACTTTC. This encodes CASRSGTGKYSGANVLTF.

This clonotype occurred many times. The chain couples TRBV12-3 or TRBV12-4 to TRBJ2-7, with D possibly being TRBD1 or TRBD2 (5 bases each). The CDR3 runs to 14 residues. Deletions cut 6 bases from V and 1 base from J, with 13 bases between. The CDR3 loop is CASRPGTDSYEQYF. In DNA form, the CDR3 reads TGTGCCAGCAGACCAGGGACGGATTCCTACGAGCAGTACTTC.

This clonotype was seen ten or more times. V usage is TRBV9 and J usage is TRBJ1-2; D is unresolved. Germline V gene sequence: CDR1 SGDLS, CDR2 YYNGEE. The CDR3 has 14 amino acids. The V and J ends lost 0 bases and 4 bases respectively, with 10 bases between them. CDR3 in DNA: TGTGCCAGCAGCGTAGGGCAGGTCCCCTATGGCTACACCTTC. Translation gives CASSVGQVPYGYTF.

Remarks on this clonotype: This may be a read error, as it is one base from a much larger clone. This chain connects TRBV18 to TRBJ2-7; D gene ambiguous. This CDR3 contains 13 residues. V lost 3 bases, J lost 8 bases, and 14 bases lay in between. The germline CDR1 and CDR2 sequences are KGHSH and LQKENI. CDR3 sequence: CASSPPAGYKQYF. Written as DNA, the CDR3 is TGTGCCAGCTCACCCCCAGCCGGATACAAGCAGTACTTC. Variable domain in full (rest from reference TRBV18 and TRBJ2-7): NAGVMQNPRHLVRRRGQEARLRCSPMKGHSHVYWYRQLPEEGLKFMVYLQKENIIDESGMPKERFSAEFPKEGPSILRIQQVVRGDSAAYFCASSPPAGYKQYFGPGTRLTVT.

V usage is TRBV19 and J usage is TRBJ1-2, with D unclear. V lost 3 bases, J lost 4 bases, and 18 bases lay in between. This CDR3 contains 16 residues. The germline V gene has CDR1 LNHDA and CDR2 SQIVND (reference sequence). The CDR3 region is CASSILVTTGAYGYTF. The CDR3 DNA sequence: TGTGCCAGTAGTATCCTCGTGACGACCGGCGCCTATGGCTACACCTTC.

The chain links TRBV7-9 to TRBJ2-7; 7 bases fit TRBD2. V lost 1 base, J lost 3 bases, and 12 bases stayed unmatched. This CDR3 has 17 amino acids. Germline V gene data show CDR1 as SEHNR and CDR2 as FQNEAQ (reference sequence). This CDR3 is CASSLEGPGGGSYEQYF. DNA for the CDR3: TGTGCCAGCAGCTTAGAGGGCCCGGGGGGAGGCAGCTACGAGCAGTACTTC.

This clonotype was picked up a small number of times. V and J are TRBV3-1 and TRBJ1-1; D is unclear. Germline CDR1 and CDR2: LGHDT and YNNKEL (reference sequence). V was shortened by 4 bases and J by 5 bases, with 17 bases between the two germline ends. There are 15 residues in the CDR3. The CDR3 DNA is TGTGCCAGCAGCCCTCAGGTTGGTGTCAGGACTGAAGCTTTCTTT. It translates to CASSPQVGVRTEAFF.

On this clonotype itself: This may be a read error, as it is one base from a much larger clone. The V and J genes are TRBV6-2 or TRBV6-3 and TRBJ2-5; D is unclear. Germline V gene data show CDR1 as MNHEY and CDR2 as SVGEGT. The CDR3 sequence is 13 residues long. Trimming shortened V by 4 bases and J by 5 bases, and 11 bases separated the two germline ends. The CDR3 region has the DNA TGTGCCAGCAGTTGCGACCCTCTGGAGACCCAGTACTTC. Translated, it gives CASSCDPLETQYF.

Points on this clonotype: A read error is possible here, since a much larger clone lies one base away. The chain carries TRBV12-3 or TRBV12-4 and TRBJ2-7; possibly TRBD1 for D (6 bases). The CDR3 length is 19 residues. Trimming stripped 4 bases from V and 6 bases from J, with 31 bases between. CDR3 sequence reads: CASSSRSLLGQGGRLEQYF. CDR3 coding DNA: TGTGCCAGCAGTTCACGATCCCTTCTGGGACAAGGCGGGCGTCTCGAGCAGTACTTC.

This clonotype was recorded only once. CDR3 region: CASSEYGLGADEQYF. CDR3 nucleotide sequence: TGCGCCAGCAGTGAGTACGGACTGGGAGCGGACGAGCAGTACTTC. The chain carries TRBV10-1 and TRBJ2-7; maybe TRBD2 (5 bases). V dropped 1 base and J dropped 5 bases, with 15 bases sitting between them. CDR3 length equals 15 residues. Germline CDR1 and CDR2: WNHNN and SYGVQD (reference sequence).

The rearrangement joins TRBV6-1 to TRBJ1-6, with D uncertain. The CDR3 consists of 13 residues. V lost 4 bases to trimming and J lost 4 bases, with 5 bases between them. The germline V gene encodes CDR1 MNHNS and CDR2 SASEGT. CDR3 protein: CASSGVYNSPLHF. The CDR3 nucleotides are TGTGCCAGCAGTGGGGTGTATAATTCACCCCTCCACTTT.

This clonotype came up many times. The chain is built from TRBV28 and TRBJ1-1, with D unclear. There are 10 residues in the CDR3. Between the trimmed V and J ends, which lost 6 bases and 9 bases, there was a span of 8 bases. From germline, CDR1 is MDHEN and CDR2 SYDVKM. This CDR3 reads CASSGRKAFF. The CDR3, as DNA: TGTGCCAGCAGCGGCAGGAAAGCTTTCTTT.

The sample holds many counts of this clonotype. The chain is built from TRBV20-1 and TRBJ1-2; weak D call: TRBD1 (5 bases). V was shortened by 0 bases and J by 2 bases, with 13 bases between the two germline ends. CDR3 length: 15 amino acids. Per the germline V gene, CDR1 is DFQATT and CDR2 is SNEGSKA (reference sequence). The CDR3: CSARDYQGSNYGYTF. The CDR3 DNA follows: TGCAGTGCTAGAGATTACCAGGGTTCGAACTATGGCTACACCTTC.